These 15 T cell receptor beta chains were all obtained from the same sample, sequenced in a study of early stage breast cancer tumors. The table came from immunoSEQ multiplex PCR; TCRdb's copy has only in-frame clones and leaves some out. The data contain around 51,000 clones, more than 70% of them singletons. Sequenced input: blood. The receptors shown here come from a person between 35 and 49 years old with breast cancer.

The chain is built from TRBV5-1 and TRBJ2-1; TRBD1 matches at 8 bases. This CDR3 is 18 amino acids long. The germline V gene has CDR1 SGHRS and CDR2 YFSETQ. V shed 0 bases, J shed 1 base, and the junction held 9 bases outside the gene matches. As DNA, the CDR3 is TGCGCCAGCAGCTTGGCCAGGACAGGGCCTGCATCCTACAATGAGCAGTTCTTC. It specifies CASSLARTGPASYNEQFF.

This clone was picked up one time. The V call is TRBV21-1, the J call TRBJ2-7; whether TRBD2, the table's D call, matches the DNA was not checked. TRBV21-1 is tagged as a pseudogene. The CDR3 spans 11 residues. Here the CDR3 reads CASLSEYEQYF. CDR3 in DNA: TGTGCCAGCTTAAGCGAATACGAGCAGTACTTC.

The chain is built from TRBV29-1 and TRBJ2-2; perhaps TRBD1 as D (6 bases). Per germline, CDR1 SQVTM and CDR2 ANQGSEA. CDR3 length: 14 residues. The V gene lost 7 bases and the J gene lost 1 base, with 13 bases spanning the gap. The CDR3 bases are TGCAGCGCCCCTATACAGGGGAACACCGGGGAGCTGTTTTTT. It codes for CSAPIQGNTGELFF.

This clone showed up just once. The CDR3 DNA reads as TGTGCCAGCAGCTCAGGACTGATGACGGACACCATATATTTT. Protein: CASSSGLMTDTIYF. J is TRBJ1-3 and V is TRBV7-9; no clear D gene. The ends were cut back, 4 bases at V and 8 bases at J, with 15 bases in the middle. Germline V CDR1 and CDR2: SEHNR, FQNEAQ (reference sequence). The CDR3 sequence is 14 residues long.

The rearrangement uses TRBV10-1 and TRBJ2-7, with TRBD1 as a possible D gene (6 bases). Trimming took off 4 bases at V and 5 bases at J, with 12 bases between the two ends. Germline V gene sequence: CDR1 WNHNN, CDR2 SYGVQD (reference sequence). This CDR3 has 13 residues. The CDR3 region is CASSGANRDEQYF. CDR3 in DNA: TGCGCCAGCAGTGGGGCTAACAGGGACGAGCAGTACTTC.

The chain uses TRBV6-1 and TRBJ2-5, with D possibly called TRBD1 or TRBD2 (5 bases each). V lost 4 bases, J lost 7 bases, and 13 bases lay in between. CDR1 and CDR2 from the germline V gene are MNHNS and SASEGT. The CDR3 totals 13 residues. CDR3 protein: CASSGQGEGTQYF. As DNA, the CDR3 is TGTGCCAGCAGTGGTCAGGGTGAGGGGACCCAGTACTTC.

This rearrangement joins TRBV30 to TRBJ2-1; D remains ambiguous. This CDR3 is built from 11 residues. Germline V CDR1 and CDR2: GTSNPN, SVGIG (reference sequence). Trimming left V 1 base short and J 15 bases short, with 13 bases between. The CDR3 coding sequence is TGTGCCTGGAGTGAACTGACGGTAATGTTCTTC. Protein: CAWSELTVMFF.

This clone was picked up one time. This sequence joins TRBV19 and TRBJ2-3; D is ambiguous. The CDR3 is 15 residues long. Germline-derived CDR1 and CDR2 are LNHDA and SQIVND (reference sequence). Deletions cut 3 bases from V and 2 bases from J, with 12 bases between. CDR3 protein: CASSILVGNTDTQYF. CDR3 sequence (DNA): TGTGCCAGTAGTATTTTAGTGGGGAACACAGATACGCAGTATTTT.

By frequency in the sample, this clone is medium-sized. The V call is TRBV12-5, the J call TRBJ2-6; 9 nucleotides agree with TRBD1. Per the germline V gene, CDR1 is LGHNT and CDR2 is FRNRAP. The CDR3 has 20 amino acids. V was pared by 0 bases and J by 2 bases, with 11 bases of the junction left unmatched. CDR3 in amino acids: CASGLVGRGQGKAGANVLTF. The DNA of the CDR3 is TGTGCTAGTGGTTTGGTAGGGCGGGGACAGGGAAAGGCTGGGGCCAACGTCCTGACTTTC.

This CDR3 is CASSFGQGSTDTQYF. The CDR3 DNA reads as TGCGCCAGCAGCTTCGGACAGGGCAGCACAGATACGCAGTATTTT. The genes are TRBV5-1 and TRBJ2-3, with 8 bases identical to TRBD1. The V gene end was trimmed by 2 bases and the J gene end by 0 bases; junction bases not matched to a gene: 2. CDR1 is SGHRS and CDR2 is YFSETQ in the germline V gene. CDR3 length: 15 residues.

The chain combines TRBV19 with TRBJ2-4, with 8 positions matching TRBD1. V dropped 9 bases and J dropped 1; count of bases not matched to a gene: 23. Per the germline V gene, CDR1 is LNHDA and CDR2 is SQIVND (reference sequence). This CDR3 is 20 amino acids long. The CDR3 region has the DNA TGTGCCAGCTTGGCAACGCCCGGGACAGGCACCTTCAGCGCCAAAAACATTCAGTACTTC. As protein: CASLATPGTGTFSAKNIQYF.

The genes are TRBV19 and TRBJ1-5, with 9 bases that match TRBD1. This CDR3 spans 19 amino acids. Trimming removed 4 bases from V and 2 bases from J; junction bases left unmatched: 15. Germline values: CDR1 LNHDA, CDR2 SQIVND (reference sequence). CDR3 in amino acids: CASSTGYPGQGSGNQPQHF. As DNA, the CDR3 is TGTGCCAGTAGTACAGGTTACCCGGGACAGGGATCGGGCAATCAGCCCCAGCATTTT.

This clone was observed a single time. The CDR3 DNA is TGTGCCAGCAGGAAGGACAACCAAGAGACCCAGTACTTC. Translating it yields CASRKDNQETQYF. The chain carries TRBV2 and TRBJ2-5, with TRBD1 as a possible D gene (5 bases). CDR1 is SNHLY and CDR2 is FYNNEI in the germline V gene. Trimming removed 6 bases at V and 0 bases at J, with 8 bases between. The CDR3 has 13 amino acids.

This chain connects TRBV4-1 to TRBJ1-2; D is unresolved. The germline V and J ends were trimmed by 1 base and 5 bases, with 14 bases remaining between them. CDR3 length equals 15 residues. The germline gives CDR1 MGHRA, CDR2 YSYEKL. The CDR3 protein is CASSQGINSRYGYTF. The CDR3, as DNA: TGCGCCAGCAGCCAAGGGATAAACAGCCGATATGGCTACACCTTC.

V gene TRBV15 combines with J gene TRBJ2-2; no reliable D call. Germline-derived CDR1 and CDR2 are LNHNV and YYDKDF (reference sequence). V lost 3 bases and J lost 4, with 6 bases in between. CDR3 length: 13 residues. Written as DNA, the CDR3 is TGTGCCACCAGCAGTTACAGCACCGGGGAGCTGTTTTTT. The encoded protein is CATSSYSTGELFF.